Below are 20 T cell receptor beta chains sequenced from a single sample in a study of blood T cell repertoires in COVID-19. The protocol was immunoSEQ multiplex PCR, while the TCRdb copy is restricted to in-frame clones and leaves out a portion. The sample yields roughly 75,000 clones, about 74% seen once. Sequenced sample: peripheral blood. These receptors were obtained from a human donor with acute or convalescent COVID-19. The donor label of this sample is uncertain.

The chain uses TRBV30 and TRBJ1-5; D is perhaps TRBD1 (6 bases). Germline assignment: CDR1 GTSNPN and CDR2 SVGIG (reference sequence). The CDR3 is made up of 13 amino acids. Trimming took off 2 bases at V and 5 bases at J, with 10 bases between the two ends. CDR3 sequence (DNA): TGTGCCTGGAGTACACAGGGCCATCAGCCCCAGCATTTT. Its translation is CAWSTQGHQPQHF.

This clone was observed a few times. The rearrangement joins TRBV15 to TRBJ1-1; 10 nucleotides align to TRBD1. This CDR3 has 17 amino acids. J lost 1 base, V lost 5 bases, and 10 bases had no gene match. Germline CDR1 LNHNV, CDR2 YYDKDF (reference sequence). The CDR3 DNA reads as TGTGCCACCAGCCGCTACCGGGACAGGGGACCGAACACTGAAGCTTTCTTT. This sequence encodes CATSRYRDRGPNTEAFF.

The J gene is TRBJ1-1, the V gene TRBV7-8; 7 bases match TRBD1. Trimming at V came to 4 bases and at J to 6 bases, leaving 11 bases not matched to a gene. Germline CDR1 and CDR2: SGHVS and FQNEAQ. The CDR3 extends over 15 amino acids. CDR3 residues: CASSSGQAAGAEAFF. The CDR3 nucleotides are TGTGCCAGCAGCTCAGGACAGGCGGCAGGTGCTGAAGCTTTCTTT.

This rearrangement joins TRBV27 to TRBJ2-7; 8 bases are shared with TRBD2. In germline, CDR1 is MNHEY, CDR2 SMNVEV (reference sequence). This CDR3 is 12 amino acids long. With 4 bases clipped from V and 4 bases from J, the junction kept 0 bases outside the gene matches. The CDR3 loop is CASSSSGYEQYF. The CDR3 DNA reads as TGTGCCAGCAGTTCTAGCGGGTACGAGCAGTACTTC.

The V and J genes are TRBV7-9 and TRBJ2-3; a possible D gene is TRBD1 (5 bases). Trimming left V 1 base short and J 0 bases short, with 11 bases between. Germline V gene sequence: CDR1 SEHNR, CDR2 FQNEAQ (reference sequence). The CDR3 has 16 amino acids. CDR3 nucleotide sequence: TGTGCCAGCAGCTTAGAGGGGATCGGTAGCACAGATACGCAGTATTTT. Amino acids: CASSLEGIGSTDTQYF.

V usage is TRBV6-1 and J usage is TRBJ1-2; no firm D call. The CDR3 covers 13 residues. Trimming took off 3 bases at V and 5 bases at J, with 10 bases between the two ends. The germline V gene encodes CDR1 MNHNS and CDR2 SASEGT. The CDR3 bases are TGTGCCAGCAGTGAGGAGGCAGTGTATGGCTACACCTTC. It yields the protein CASSEEAVYGYTF.

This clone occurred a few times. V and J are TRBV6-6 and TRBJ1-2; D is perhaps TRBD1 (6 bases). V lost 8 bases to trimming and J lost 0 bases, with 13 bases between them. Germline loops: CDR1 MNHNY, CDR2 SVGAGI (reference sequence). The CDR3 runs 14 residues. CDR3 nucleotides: TGTGCCAGCCTTCGGGACATCTCTAACTATGGCTACACCTTC. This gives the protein CASLRDISNYGYTF.

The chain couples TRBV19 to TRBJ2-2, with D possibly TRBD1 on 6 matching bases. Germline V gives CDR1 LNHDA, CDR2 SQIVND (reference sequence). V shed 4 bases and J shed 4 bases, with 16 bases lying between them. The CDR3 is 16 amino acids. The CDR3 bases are TGTGCCAGTAGTACCAGGGCTCGCAGGGGCACCGGGGAGCTGTTTTTT. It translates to CASSTRARRGTGELFF.

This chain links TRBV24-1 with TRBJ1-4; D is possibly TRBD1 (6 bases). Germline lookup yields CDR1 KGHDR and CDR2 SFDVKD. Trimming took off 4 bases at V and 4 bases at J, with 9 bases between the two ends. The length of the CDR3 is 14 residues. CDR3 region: CATSEQGVNEKLFF. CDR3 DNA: TGTGCCACCAGTGAACAGGGAGTTAATGAAAAACTGTTTTTT.

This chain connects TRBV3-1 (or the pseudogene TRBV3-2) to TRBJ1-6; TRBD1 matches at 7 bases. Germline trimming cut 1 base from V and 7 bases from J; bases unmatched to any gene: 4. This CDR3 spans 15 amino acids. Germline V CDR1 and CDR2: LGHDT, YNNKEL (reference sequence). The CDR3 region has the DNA TGTGCCAGCAGCCAAGGGACAGGTGCCAATTCACCCCTCCACTTT. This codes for CASSQGTGANSPLHF.

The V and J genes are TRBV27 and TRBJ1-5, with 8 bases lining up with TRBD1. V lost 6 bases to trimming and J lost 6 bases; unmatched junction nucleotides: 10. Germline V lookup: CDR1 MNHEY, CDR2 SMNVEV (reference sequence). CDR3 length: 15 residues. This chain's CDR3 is CASRRQGLIGQPQHF. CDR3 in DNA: TGTGCCAGCAGGCGACAGGGGCTCATAGGTCAGCCCCAGCATTTT.

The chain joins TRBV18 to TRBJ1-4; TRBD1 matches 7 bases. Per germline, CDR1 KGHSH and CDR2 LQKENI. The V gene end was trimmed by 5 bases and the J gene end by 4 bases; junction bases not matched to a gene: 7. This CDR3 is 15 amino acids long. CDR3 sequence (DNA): TGTGCCAGCTCAGCCCAGGACAGGAATAATGAAAAACTGTTTTTT. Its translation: CASSAQDRNNEKLFF.

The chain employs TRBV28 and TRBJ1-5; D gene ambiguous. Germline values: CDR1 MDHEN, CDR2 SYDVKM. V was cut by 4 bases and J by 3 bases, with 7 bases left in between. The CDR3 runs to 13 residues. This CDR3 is CASSSQYNQPQHF. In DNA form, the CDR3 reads TGTGCCAGCAGTTCACAGTACAATCAGCCCCAGCATTTT.

The CDR3 nucleotides are TGTGCCAGCAGCTTGGCACGGGACAGGGTCTACGAGCAGTACTTC. Its translation: CASSLARDRVYEQYF. The chain is built from TRBV5-6 and TRBJ2-7; TRBD1 agrees at 9 bases. The trim removed 0 bases at V and 3 bases at J, leaving 4 bases unmatched. Germline V gene lookup returns CDR1 SGHDT and CDR2 YYEEEE. This CDR3 spans 15 amino acids.

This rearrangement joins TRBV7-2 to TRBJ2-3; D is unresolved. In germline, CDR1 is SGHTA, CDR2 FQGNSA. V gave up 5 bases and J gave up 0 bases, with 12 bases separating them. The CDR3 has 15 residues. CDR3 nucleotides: TGTGCCAGCAGCCCAGAGGCGGTTAGCACAGATACGCAGTATTTT. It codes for CASSPEAVSTDTQYF.

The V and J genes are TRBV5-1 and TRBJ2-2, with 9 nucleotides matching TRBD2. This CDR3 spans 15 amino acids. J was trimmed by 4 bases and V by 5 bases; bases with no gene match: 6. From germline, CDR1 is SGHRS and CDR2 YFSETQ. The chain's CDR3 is CASRFLAGSTGELFF. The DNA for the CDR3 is TGCGCCAGCAGATTTCTAGCGGGAAGCACCGGGGAGCTGTTTTTT.

CDR3 nucleotides: TGTGCCAGCACTTCTGGGAGCGGGACGGAGACCCAGTACTTC. Translating gives CASTSGSGTETQYF. This rearrangement joins TRBV28 to TRBJ2-5, with 7 bases aligning to TRBD2. The V and J ends lost 7 bases and 5 bases, in that order; junction bases with no gene match: 10. Per germline, CDR1 MDHEN and CDR2 SYDVKM. This CDR3 spans 14 amino acids.

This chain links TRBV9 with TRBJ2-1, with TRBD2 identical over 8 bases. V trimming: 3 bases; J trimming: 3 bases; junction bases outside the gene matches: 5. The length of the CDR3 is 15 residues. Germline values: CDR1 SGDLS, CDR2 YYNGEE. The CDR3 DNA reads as TGTGCCAGCAGCGCTCGACTAGCGATCTACAATGAGCAGTTCTTC. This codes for CASSARLAIYNEQFF.

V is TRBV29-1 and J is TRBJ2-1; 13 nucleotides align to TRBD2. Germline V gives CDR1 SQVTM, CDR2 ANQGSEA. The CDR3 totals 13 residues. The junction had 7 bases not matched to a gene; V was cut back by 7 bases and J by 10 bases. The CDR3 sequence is CSGRLAGGGEQFF. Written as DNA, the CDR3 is TGCAGCGGCCGACTAGCGGGAGGCGGCGAGCAGTTCTTC.

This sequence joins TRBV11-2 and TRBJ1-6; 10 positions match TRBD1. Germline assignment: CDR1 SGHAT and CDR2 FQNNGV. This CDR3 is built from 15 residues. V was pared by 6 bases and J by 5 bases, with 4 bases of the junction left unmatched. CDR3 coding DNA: TGTGCCAGCAGGCGGGGGACAGGGGATAATTCACCCCTCCACTTT. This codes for CASRRGTGDNSPLHF.